This TCR beta chain was captured in a study of T-cell reconstitution after alpha-beta-depleted transplantation in children. Unique molecular identifiers were used in preparing the TCRbeta library. TCRdb recomputed calls from the PCR reads with MiXCR, one row per CDR3 protein. The sample has roughly 150,000 distinct CDR3 sequences; 11% are singletons. This clonotype was counted many times. The receptor was derived from a boy younger than 10 with acute myeloid leukemia, due to receive a stem cell transplant. Material: PBMCs, obtained before TCRalphabeta/CD19-depleted stem cell transplant.

The CDR3 reads CSVEIQGRGTDTQYF. In DNA form, the CDR3 reads TGCAGCGTTGAAATACAGGGACGCGGCACAGATACGCAGTATTTT. The V call is TRBV29-1, the J call TRBJ2-3; a possible D gene is TRBD1 (6 bases). Germline-derived CDR1 and CDR2 are SQVTM and ANQGSEA. Trimming cost V 2 bases and J 1 base, with 13 bases left between them. The CDR3 runs to 15 residues.